This entry concerns a single T cell receptor (beta chain). The target of this receptor is not known. Base qualities are not recorded, but no much larger clone differs from it by a single base. V loses 5 bases, J loses 9 bases, and the germline ends lie 23 bases apart. The CDR3 contains 16 residues, cysteine and phenylalanine counted. Of the read, only the CDR3 DNA is kept; its 48 bases are in frame from base 1. The germline V gene encodes CDR1 SGHTA and CDR2 FQGNSA. This record comes from a study of T cell responses to AZD1222 COVID-19 vaccine (dated by TCRdb to the early 2020s). With respect to the entire study: TCR sequencing covered some 240 trial participants: some 210 given two doses of AZD1222 and some 25 given two doses of MenACWY control vaccine. Enrollment into the trials was organized by age into subgroups of 18-55, 56-69 and 70-plus years, and those subgroups contained roughly 150, 30 and 60 TCR-sequenced participants, respectively. The paper as a whole reports these results and caveats: The vaccine-associated CD4 TCRs covered the entire spike protein, and the dominant responses fell in regions 160-218 and 743-854. After two AZD1222 doses, spike-specific TCR breadth and depth were significantly higher than at day 0 and than in MenACWY recipients. Reportedly, close to half of the unique spike-specific TCRs recognized epitopes lying outside the regions that are mutated in the B.1.351 and B.1.1.7 variants. Only six AZD1222 recipients were SARS-CoV-2 seropositive at baseline, limiting conclusions about previously exposed vaccinees. In the small 56-69-year group, the increase in depth fell short of significance, most likely because of low power. Participants were mostly white British, with more females than males. The authors suggested clonal diversity may have been underestimated. Because no day 14 peak-response samples were available, the repertoires could be characterized only after the peak T cell response.

The CDR3 regions of human TCRbeta chains were analyzed by immunosequencing. As for how the authors treated the data: TCRs in the repertoires were matched against a reference library of SARS-CoV-2-specific TCRs that had been generated with the MIRA antigen-specificity platform. Breadth meant the fraction of unique TCRs that were SARS-CoV-2-associated, whereas depth meant the fraction of total T cells that were SARS-CoV-2-associated. Using the MIRA data, each spike-specific TCR was assigned both to the spike region to which the TCR was reactive and to a CD4 or CD8 class. Log10-transformed breadth and depth values were compared by one-way ANOVA with Sidak's multiple comparisons tests. TCRdb provides this immuneACCESS table in a form limited to in-frame rearrangements. Some clones are lacking; in checked studies, under half of them reflect an unresolved V gene, and why the rest are absent is not known. Clone size and the V and J calls come from that table; the DNA yielded D and trimming. Within this sample are about 140,000 clones, with 70% to 90% of them counted one time only. The top ten hold 5% to 5.5% of the sample.

In the paper's terms, the time point label means: about 28 days (+/-7) after the second vaccine dose. The sample's treatment or condition label, decoded: meningococcal conjugate vaccine given as trial control. Samples from vaccinated people were obtained from the UK trials COV001 and COV002, which included a single-blind randomized controlled phase 2/3 trial of AZD1222 (ChAdOx1 nCoV-19) in healthy adults. For TCRbeta chain sequencing, PBMC samples from trial participants were taken at day 0 and at day 28 after the second dose. This receptor was taken from an adult who received the MenACWY meningococcal vaccine as a control. The receptor chain draws on TRBV7-2 and TRBJ2-1; a tentative D match to TRBD2 spans 7 bases. Sample: peripheral blood, taken 28 days after the second dose of the MenACWY control vaccine. The DNA sequence is as follows: TGTGCCAGCAGCGCCCGAGGGGGGGCCTACCTAAGTGAGCAGTTCTTC. Translated, it gives CASSARGGAYLSEQFF.